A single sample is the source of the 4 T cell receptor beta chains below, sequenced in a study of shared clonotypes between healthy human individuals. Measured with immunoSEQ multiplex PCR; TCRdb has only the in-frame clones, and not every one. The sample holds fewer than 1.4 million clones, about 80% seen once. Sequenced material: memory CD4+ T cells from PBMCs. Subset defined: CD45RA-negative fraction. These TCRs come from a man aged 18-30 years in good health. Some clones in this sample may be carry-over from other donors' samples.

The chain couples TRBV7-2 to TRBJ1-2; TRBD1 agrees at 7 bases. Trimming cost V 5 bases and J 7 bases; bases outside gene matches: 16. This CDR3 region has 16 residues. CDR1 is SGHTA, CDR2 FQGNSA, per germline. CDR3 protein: CASSPQSGGGGGGYTF. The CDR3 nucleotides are TGTGCCAGCAGCCCCCAATCCGGAGGGGGCGGGGGTGGCTACACCTTC.

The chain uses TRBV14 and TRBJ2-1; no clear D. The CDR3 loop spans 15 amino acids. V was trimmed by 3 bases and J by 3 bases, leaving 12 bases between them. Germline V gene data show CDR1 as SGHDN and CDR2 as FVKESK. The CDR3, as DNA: TGTGCCAGCAGCCAGGGCCTCACCTACTACAATGAGCAGTTCTTC. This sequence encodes CASSQGLTYYNEQFF.

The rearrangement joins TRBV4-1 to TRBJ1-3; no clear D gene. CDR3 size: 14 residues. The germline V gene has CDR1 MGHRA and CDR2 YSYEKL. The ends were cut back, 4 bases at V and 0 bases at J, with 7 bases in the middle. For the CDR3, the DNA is TGCGCCAGCAGCCGTCTGGGCTCTGGAAACACCATATATTTT. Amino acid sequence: CASSRLGSGNTIYF.

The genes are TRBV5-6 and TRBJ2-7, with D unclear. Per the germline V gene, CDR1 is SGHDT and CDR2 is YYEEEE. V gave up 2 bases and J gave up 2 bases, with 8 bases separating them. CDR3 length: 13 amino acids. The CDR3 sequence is CASSFYPAYEQYF. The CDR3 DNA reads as TGTGCCAGCAGCTTCTATCCCGCCTACGAGCAGTACTTC.